The present T cell receptor (beta chain) was sequenced within a study of CD8 T cells in Susac syndrome. The CDR3 is 14 residues long. Looked up from germline, CDR1 is SGDLS and CDR2 is YYNGEE. The germline V and J ends were trimmed by 0 bases and 8 bases, with 14 bases remaining between them. Reverse transcription of roughly 0.5 to 1 ug RNA used random hexamers. TCRdb independently ran MiXCR on the immunoSEQ multiplex PCR reads; one entry per CDR3 protein. Among more than 75,000 distinct CDR3 sequences, around 94% were seen once, and the ten largest hold 0.25% to 0.3%. The receptor was isolated from a human donor in good health. The sample comprised CD8+ T cells from PBMCs. The chain uses TRBV9 and TRBJ1-2; D is undetermined. The CDR3 sequence: CASSVGPPLNGYTF. CDR3 in DNA: TGTGCCAGCAGCGTAGGACCCCCTCTCAACGGCTACACCTTC.